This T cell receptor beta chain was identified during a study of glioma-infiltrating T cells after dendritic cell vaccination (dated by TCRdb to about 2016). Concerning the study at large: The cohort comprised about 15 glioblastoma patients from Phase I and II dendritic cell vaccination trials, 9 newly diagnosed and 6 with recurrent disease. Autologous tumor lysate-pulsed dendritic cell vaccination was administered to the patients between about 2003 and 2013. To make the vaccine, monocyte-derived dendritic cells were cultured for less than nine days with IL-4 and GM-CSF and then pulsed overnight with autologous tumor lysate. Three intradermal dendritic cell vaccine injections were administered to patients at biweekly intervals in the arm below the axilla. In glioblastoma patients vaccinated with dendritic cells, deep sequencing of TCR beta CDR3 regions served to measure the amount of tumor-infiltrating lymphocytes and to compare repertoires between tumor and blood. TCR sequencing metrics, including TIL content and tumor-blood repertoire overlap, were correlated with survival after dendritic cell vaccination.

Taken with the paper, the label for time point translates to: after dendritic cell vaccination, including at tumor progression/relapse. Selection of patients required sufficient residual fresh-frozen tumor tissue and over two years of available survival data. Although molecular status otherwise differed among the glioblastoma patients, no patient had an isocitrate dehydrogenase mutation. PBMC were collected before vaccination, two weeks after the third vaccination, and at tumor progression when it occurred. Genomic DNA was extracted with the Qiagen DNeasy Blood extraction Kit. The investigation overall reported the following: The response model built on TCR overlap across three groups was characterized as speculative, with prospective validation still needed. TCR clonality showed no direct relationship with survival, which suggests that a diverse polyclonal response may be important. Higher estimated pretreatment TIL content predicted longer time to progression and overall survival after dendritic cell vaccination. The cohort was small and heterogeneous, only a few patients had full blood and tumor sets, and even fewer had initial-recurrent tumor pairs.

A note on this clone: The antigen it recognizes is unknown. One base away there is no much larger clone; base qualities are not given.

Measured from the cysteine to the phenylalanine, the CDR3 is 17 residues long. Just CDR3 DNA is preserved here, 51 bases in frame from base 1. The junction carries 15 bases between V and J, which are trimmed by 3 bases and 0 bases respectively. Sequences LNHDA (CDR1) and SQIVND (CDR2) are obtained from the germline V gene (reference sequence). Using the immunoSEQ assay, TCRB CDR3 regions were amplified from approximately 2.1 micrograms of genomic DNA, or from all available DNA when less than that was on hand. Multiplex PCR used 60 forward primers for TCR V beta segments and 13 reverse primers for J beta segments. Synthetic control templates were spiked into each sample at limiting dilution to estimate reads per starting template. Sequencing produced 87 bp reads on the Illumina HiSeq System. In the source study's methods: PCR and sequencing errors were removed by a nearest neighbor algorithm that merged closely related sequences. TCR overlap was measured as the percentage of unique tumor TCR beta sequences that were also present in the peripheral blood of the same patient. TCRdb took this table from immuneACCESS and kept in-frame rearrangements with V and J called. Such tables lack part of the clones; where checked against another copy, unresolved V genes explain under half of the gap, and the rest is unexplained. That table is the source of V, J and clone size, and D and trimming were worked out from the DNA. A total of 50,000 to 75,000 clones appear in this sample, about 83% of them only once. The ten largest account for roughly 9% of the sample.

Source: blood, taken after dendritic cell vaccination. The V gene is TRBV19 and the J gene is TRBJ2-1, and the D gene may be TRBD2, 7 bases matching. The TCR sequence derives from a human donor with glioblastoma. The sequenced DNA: TGTGCCAGTAGTATGTCGGGGGGCCGAAGCTCCTACAATGAGCAGTTCTTC. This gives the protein CASSMSGGRSSYNEQFF.